The 5 T cell receptor beta chains below all came from one sample that was sequenced in a study of shared clonotypes between healthy human individuals. Using immunoSEQ multiplex PCR, the repertoire was profiled, and TCRdb retains in-frame clones only, with some absent. The table records over a million clones, around three quarters of them present only once. Sequenced input: memory CD4+ T cells from PBMCs. Regarding subset: CD45RA-negative fraction. These receptors came from a man between 18 and 29 years old in good health. Some clones in this sample may be carry-over from other donors' samples.

The chain employs TRBV5-4 and TRBJ2-1; TRBD2 matches at 9 bases. From germline, CDR1 is SGHNT and CDR2 YYREEE (reference sequence). This CDR3 is 17 amino acids long. The J segment lost 4 bases and the V segment lost 0 bases, leaving 8 bases of the junction unmatched. The CDR3 sequence is CASSLGASGARYNEQFF. As DNA, the CDR3 is TGTGCCAGCAGCTTGGGGGCTAGCGGGGCGAGGTACAATGAGCAGTTCTTC.

In this sample, this clone turned up once. The chain links TRBV18 to TRBJ2-7, with D tentatively TRBD2 (5 bases). V was shortened by 3 bases and J by 1 base, with 10 bases between the two germline ends. This CDR3 spans 14 amino acids. Germline V gives CDR1 KGHSH, CDR2 LQKENI. The CDR3 nucleotides read TGTGCCAGCTCACCCCGGGGAATGTCCTACGAGCAGTACTTC. Residues: CASSPRGMSYEQYF. The whole variable domain, filled in from reference TRBV18 and TRBJ2-7, reads NAGVMQNPRHLVRRRGQEARLRCSPMKGHSHVYWYRQLPEEGLKFMVYLQKENIIDESGMPKERFSAEFPKEGPSILRIQQVVRGDSAAYFCASSPRGMSYEQYFGPGTRLTVT.

The gene calls are TRBV6-5 and TRBJ2-3, with 9 bases matching TRBD1. The CDR3 is 15 amino acids. The V and J ends lost 5 bases and 7 bases, in that order; junction bases with no gene match: 10. Germline V gives CDR1 MNHEY, CDR2 SVGAGI. CDR3 loop: CASSMTGGQVNTQYF. Here the CDR3 DNA reads TGTGCCAGCAGTATGACAGGGGGGCAAGTGAATACGCAGTATTTT.

CDR3 protein: CATQRRANYNEQFF. DNA of the CDR3: TGTGCCACTCAGAGGCGGGCCAATTACAATGAGCAGTTCTTC. V usage is TRBV5-6 and J usage is TRBJ2-1; maybe TRBD2 (5 bases). Between the trimmed V and J ends, which lost 9 bases and 4 bases, there was a span of 17 bases. Looked up from germline, CDR1 is SGHDT and CDR2 is YYEEEE. The CDR3 is made up of 14 amino acids.

The rearrangement uses TRBV7-3 and TRBJ2-7; D remains unclear. Germline V CDR1 and CDR2: SGHTA, FQGTGA. Trimming stripped 2 bases from V and 4 bases from J, with 15 bases between. The CDR3 has 15 residues. The CDR3 DNA is TGTGCCAGCAGCTTAGGCGGAGCTGACACGTACGAGCAGTACTTC. Its translation: CASSLGGADTYEQYF.